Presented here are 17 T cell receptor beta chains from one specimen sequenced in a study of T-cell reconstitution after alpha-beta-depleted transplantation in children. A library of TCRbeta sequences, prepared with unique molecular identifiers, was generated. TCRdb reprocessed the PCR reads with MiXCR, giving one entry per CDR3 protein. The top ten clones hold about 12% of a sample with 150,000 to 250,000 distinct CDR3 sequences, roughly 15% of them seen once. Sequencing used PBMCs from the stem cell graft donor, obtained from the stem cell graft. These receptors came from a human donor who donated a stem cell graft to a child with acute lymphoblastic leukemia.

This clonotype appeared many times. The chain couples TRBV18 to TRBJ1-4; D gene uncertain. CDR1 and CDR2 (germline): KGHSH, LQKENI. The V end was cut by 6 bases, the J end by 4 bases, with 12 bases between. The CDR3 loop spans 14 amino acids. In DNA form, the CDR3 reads TGTGCCAGCTCGGTTGGGAATGATAATGAAAAACTGTTTTTT. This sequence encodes CASSVGNDNEKLFF.

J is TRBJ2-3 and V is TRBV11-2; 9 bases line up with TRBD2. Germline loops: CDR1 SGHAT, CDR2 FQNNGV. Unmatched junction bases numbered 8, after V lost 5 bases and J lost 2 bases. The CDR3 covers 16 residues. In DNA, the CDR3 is TGTGCCAGCAGCCCAAACAGCGGGAGGTACACAGATACGCAGTATTTT. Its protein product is CASSPNSGRYTDTQYF.

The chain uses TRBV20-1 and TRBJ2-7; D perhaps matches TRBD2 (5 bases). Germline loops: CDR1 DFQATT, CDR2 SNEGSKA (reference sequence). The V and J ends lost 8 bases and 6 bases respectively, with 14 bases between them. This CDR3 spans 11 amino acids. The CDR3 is CSPASSVEQYF. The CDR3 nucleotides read TGCAGTCCGGCTAGCTCGGTCGAGCAGTACTTC.

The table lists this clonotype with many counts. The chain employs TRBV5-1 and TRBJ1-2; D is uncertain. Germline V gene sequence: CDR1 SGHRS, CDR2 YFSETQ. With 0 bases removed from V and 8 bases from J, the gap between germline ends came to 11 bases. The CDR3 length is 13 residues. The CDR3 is CASSLALASGYTF. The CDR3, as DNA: TGCGCCAGCAGCTTGGCCTTGGCTTCGGGCTACACCTTC.

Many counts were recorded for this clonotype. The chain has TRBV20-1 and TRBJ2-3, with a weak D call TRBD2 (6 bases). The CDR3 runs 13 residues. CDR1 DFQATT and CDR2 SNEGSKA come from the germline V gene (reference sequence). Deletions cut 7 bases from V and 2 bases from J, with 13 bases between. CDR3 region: CSGSWRDTDTQYF. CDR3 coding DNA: TGCAGTGGCAGCTGGCGGGACACAGATACGCAGTATTTT.

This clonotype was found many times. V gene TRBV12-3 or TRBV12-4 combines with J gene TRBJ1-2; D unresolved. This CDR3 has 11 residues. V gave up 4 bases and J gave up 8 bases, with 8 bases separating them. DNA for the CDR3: TGTGCCAGCAGTTCCTCCTGGGGCTACACCTTC. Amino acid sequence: CASSSSWGYTF.

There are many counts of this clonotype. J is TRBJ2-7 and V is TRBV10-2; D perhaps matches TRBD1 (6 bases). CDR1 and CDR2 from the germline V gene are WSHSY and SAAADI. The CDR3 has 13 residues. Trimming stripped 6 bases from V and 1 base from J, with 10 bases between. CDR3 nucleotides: TGCGCCAGCAGATGGACAGAGTCCTACGAGCAGTACTTC. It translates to CASRWTESYEQYF.

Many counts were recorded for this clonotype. The CDR3: CASSYKGDIQETQYF. The CDR3 DNA reads as TGTGCCAGCAGTTACAAGGGTGACATTCAAGAGACCCAGTACTTC. The chain is built from TRBV6-5 and TRBJ2-5; D is unclear. The CDR3 loop spans 15 amino acids. V was shortened by 2 bases and J by 2 bases, with 12 bases between the two germline ends. Per the germline V gene, CDR1 is MNHEY and CDR2 is SVGAGI.

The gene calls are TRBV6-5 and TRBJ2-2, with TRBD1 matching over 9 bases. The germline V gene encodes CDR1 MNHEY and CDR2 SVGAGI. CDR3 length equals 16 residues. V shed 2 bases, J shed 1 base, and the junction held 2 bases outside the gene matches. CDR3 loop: CASSYQDRGNTGELFF. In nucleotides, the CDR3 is TGTGCCAGCAGTTACCAGGACAGGGGGAACACCGGGGAGCTGTTTTTT.

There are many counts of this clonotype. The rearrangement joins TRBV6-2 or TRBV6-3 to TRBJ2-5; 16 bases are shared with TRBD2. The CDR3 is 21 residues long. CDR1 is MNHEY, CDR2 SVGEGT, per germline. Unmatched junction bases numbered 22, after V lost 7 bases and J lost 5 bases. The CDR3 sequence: CASNRPDGMGLAGGKVETQYF. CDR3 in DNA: TGTGCCAGCAACCGGCCTGACGGAATGGGACTAGCGGGAGGGAAGGTGGAGACCCAGTACTTC.

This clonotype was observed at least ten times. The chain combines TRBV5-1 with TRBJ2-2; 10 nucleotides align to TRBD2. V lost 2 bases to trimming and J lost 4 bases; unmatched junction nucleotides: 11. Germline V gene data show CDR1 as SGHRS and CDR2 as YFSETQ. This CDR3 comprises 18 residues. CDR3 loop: CASSLRLAGVGSTGELFF. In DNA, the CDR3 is TGCGCCAGCAGCTTACGGCTAGCGGGAGTCGGAAGCACCGGGGAGCTGTTTTTT.

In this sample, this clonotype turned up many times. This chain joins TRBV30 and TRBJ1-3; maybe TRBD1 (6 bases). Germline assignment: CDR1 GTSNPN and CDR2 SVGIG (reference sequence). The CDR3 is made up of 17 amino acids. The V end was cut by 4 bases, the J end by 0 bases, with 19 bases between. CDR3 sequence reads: CAWTPSGGLNSGNTIYF. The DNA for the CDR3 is TGTGCCTGGACTCCTAGCGGGGGGCTAAACTCTGGAAACACCATATATTTT.

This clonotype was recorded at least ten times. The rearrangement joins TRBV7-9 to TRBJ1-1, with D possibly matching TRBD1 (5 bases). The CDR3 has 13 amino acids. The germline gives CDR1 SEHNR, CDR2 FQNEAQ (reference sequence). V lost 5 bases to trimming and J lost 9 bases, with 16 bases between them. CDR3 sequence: CASSLDWGWQAFF. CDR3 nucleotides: TGTGCCAGCAGCCTGGACTGGGGGTGGCAAGCTTTCTTT.

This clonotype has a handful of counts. The CDR3 nucleotides read TGTGCCAGCAGTTTATCGGCAGGGAGTGGCTACACCTTC. Amino acids: CASSLSAGSGYTF. The chain combines TRBV12-3 or TRBV12-4 with TRBJ1-2, with a possible D match to TRBD1 (5 bases). This CDR3 region has 13 residues. V gave up 2 bases and J gave up 7 bases, with 11 bases separating them.

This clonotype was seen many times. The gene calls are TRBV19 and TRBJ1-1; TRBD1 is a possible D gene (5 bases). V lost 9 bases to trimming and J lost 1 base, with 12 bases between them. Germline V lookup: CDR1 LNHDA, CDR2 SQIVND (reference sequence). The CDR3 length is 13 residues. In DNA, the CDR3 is TGTGCCAGCCGTCTCGGACAGAACACTGAAGCTTTCTTT. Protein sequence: CASRLGQNTEAFF. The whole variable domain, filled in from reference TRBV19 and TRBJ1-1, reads DGGITQSPKYLFRKEGQNVTLSCEQNLNHDAMYWYRQDPGQGLRLIYYSQIVNDFQKGDIAEGYSVSREKKESFPLTVTSAQKNPTAFYLCASRLGQNTEAFFGQGTRLTVV.

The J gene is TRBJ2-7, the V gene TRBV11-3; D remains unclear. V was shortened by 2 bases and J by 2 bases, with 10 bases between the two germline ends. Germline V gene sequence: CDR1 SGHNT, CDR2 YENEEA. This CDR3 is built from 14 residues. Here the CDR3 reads CASSLYSDAYEQYF. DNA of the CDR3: TGTGCCAGCAGCTTATATTCAGATGCCTACGAGCAGTACTTC.

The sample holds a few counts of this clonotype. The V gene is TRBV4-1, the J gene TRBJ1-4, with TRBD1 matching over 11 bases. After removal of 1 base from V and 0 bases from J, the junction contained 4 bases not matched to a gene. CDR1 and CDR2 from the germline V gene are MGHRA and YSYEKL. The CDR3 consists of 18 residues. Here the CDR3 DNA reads TGCGCCAGCAGCCAAGCCAAGGGACAGGGGGCAACTAATGAAAAACTGTTTTTT. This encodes CASSQAKGQGATNEKLFF.